This T cell receptor beta chain came from a study of long-term antiretroviral therapy in people with HIV. For this clone: The antigen is undetermined.

Cryopreserved PBMC numbered 1-10 million per sample before DNA extraction. The CDR3 has 13 residues. The germline CDR1 and CDR2 sequences are SQVTM and ANQGSEA. Trimming took 3 bases from V and 2 from J, leaving 9 bases between them. An immunoSEQ assay, version v3.0, was performed at survey level. The protocol was immunoSEQ multiplex PCR, while the TCRdb copy is restricted to in-frame clones and leaves out a portion. The sample has approximately 23,000 clones, around 86% seen once. Regarding the study as a whole: Controls showed broader CDR3 length ranges than did the HIV repertoires.

The chain joins TRBV29-1 to TRBJ2-3, with D possibly being TRBD1 (5 bases). The sequencing here drew on unsorted PBMCs, taken just over 2.6 years after starting antiretroviral therapy. The sequence derives from a man aged 35-49 years with HIV. The CDR3 region is CSVEGQSTDTQYF. The CDR3 DNA reads TGCAGCGTTGAGGGGCAGTCCACAGATACGCAGTATTTT.